This T cell receptor (beta chain) originates from a study of blood T cells in healthy people across ages. The ends lost 1 base at V and 9 bases at J; junction bases unmatched: 9. There are 15 residues in the CDR3. The V gene's germline CDR1 is MGHRA and CDR2 YSYEKL. All donors came from Russia, were Caucasian and healthy, and spanned ages roughly 6 to 95. Points from the study as a whole: Getting older went along with TCR beta diversity per million T cells dropping roughly linearly.

With respect to this clonotype: Antigen specificity is unknown.

PCR was performed a second time for roughly 7 to 11 cycles using a sample-barcoded 5' primer and a J-beta primer mix. Each cDNA molecule received a tag from a template-switch adaptor that had 12 random nucleotides. CDR3-containing paired-end reads numbering at least 2.5 million came from each sample. TCRdb analysed the 5' RACE reads with MiXCR anew, one entry per CDR3 protein. The sample lists more than 600,000 distinct CDR3 sequences, 20% to 25% occurring once. Separately, the same data were catalogued under a study of T cells of mothers and their children.

The chain combines TRBV4-1 with TRBJ1-5; 7 bases are a match to TRBD1. Sequenced input: blood. The receptor was derived from a boy under 18 in good health. The CDR3: CASSQGGGGPRPQHF. The CDR3, as DNA: TGCGCCAGCAGCCAAGGGGGAGGGGGCCCACGGCCCCAGCATTTT.